This T cell receptor beta chain originates from a study of shared clonotypes between healthy human individuals (dated by TCRdb to 2018 to 2021). Regarding the research as a whole: A few men and a couple of women, aged 18 to 49 years, made up the cohort. For each donor, CD4 naive and CD4 memory were each run on three plates, CD8 naive on two plates, and CD8 memory on one plate. Different laboratories and diverse techniques were used to prepare libraries and sequence TCR repertoires, to increase sequencing depth and limit assay-specific biases. Between about 0.94 and 8.9 billion PBMCs per donor were obtained by leukapheresis. Blood TCR repertoires of a handful of healthy adults were deeply sequenced to estimate repertoire size and the extent of clonotype sharing between individuals.

Using the deep immunoSEQ assay, multiplex PCR amplified TCR CDR3 regions from genomic DNA. For each cell subset, the extracted genomic DNA was distributed evenly across all wells of several immunoSEQ 96-well plates, and each plate served as one replicate. For sorted subsets, roughly 0.2 ug genomic DNA, equal to 25,000 to 35,000 T cell genomes, was loaded into each replicate PCR. The purified libraries were quantified using a Qubit 3.0 fluorometer, sized with a Bioanalyzer 2100, and then quantified again using the KAPA Library Quantification kit. Every immunoSEQ 96-well plate was sequenced on a dedicated single-read 150-cycle Illumina NextSeq 550 flow cell. Under the source paper's analysis protocol: Because only junctional sequences without quality scores were contained in the immunoSEQ output, filtering matching that applied to full-length reads could not be performed. To assign V/J genes and CDR3, sequences were annotated against IMGT germline references using PyIR, a Python wrapper for IgBLAST v1.9. Reads were removed for weak V/J assignments (E-value above 1e-6), missing CDR3, stop codons, out-of-frame junctions, or ambiguous translated residues. A V3J clonotype was defined by an identical inferred V gene, J gene, and CDR3 amino acid sequence. The percentage overlap between two repertoires was calculated by dividing the number of shared unique clonotypes by the size of the smaller repertoire. Richness of each repertoire was evaluated using RTK rarefaction, the Chao1 estimator, and Recon v2.1 estimates of unobserved clonotypes. Generation probabilities were computed with OLGA for all TCRbeta clonotypes obtained by the gDNA method from several donors. Held by TCRdb, this immuneACCESS table contains in-frame sequences only and omits some clones. Under half of the omission traces to an unresolved V gene where checked; the cause of the rest is unknown. The DNA was the basis for D and trimming; V, J and clone size are from that table. The sample contains about 2.2 million clones, roughly 95% of them found a single time. In total, the top ten clones hold around 1.8% of the sample.

General findings and caveats noted by the study authors: Compared with non-shared clonotypes, clonotypes shared by all four sorted-subset donors had higher generation probabilities. The genetic and exposure-history diversity represented was limited by the small number of donors. Sampling was limited to blood, and TCR repertoires in tissue likely differ from TCR repertoires in blood. Estimated clonotype richness was generally larger for naive than for memory subsets. Across several donors, around 5.4% of naive CD4, 3% to 3.5% of naive CD8, approximately 2.5% of memory CD4, and around 0.4% of memory CD8 clonotypes were shared. Even with the large sequencing depth, rarefaction of the sorted-subset datasets indicated that sequencing was incomplete. Pairwise subsampling indicated that sequencing depth was expected to affect the degree of clonotype sharing among donors.

Concerning this clone: No antigen is known for it. Base qualities are not at hand, and no much larger clone is one base apart.

CD8 naive samples consisted of CD45RO-negative cells that were positively selected for CCR7, yielding a CD45RA+CCR7+ population without TemRA cells. Donors were healthy HIV-negative adults with no recently reported acute infections or vaccinations. Only Caucasian adults living in Nashville, Tennessee, USA were represented among the donors. Blood was collected by leukapheresis, and PBMCs were isolated by Ficoll-Histopaque density gradient centrifugation and then cryopreserved in liquid nitrogen vapor phase. Analytical flow cytometry was used to check the purity and quantity of each magnetically sorted T cell population. Each sorted fraction had its genomic DNA isolated and then quantified by UV absorbance on a Nanodrop 2000c. V is cut by 4 bases and J by 5 bases, and the space between the germline ends is 7 bases. CDR3 length: 13 amino acids, cysteine to phenylalanine. This entry keeps only the CDR3 DNA: 39 bases, framed from base 1. The germline V gene encodes CDR1 SGHDT and CDR2 YYEEEE.

The V and J genes are TRBV5-6 and TRBJ1-6, with the D gene not clear enough to name. The receptor was isolated from a man aged 18 to 30 in good health. Some clones in this sample may be carry-over from other donors' samples. Sequencing was done on a sample of naive CD8+ T cells from PBMCs. The cell subset or site label for this specimen denotes: CD45RA+CCR7+. The CDR3 reads CASSLLDNSPLHF. The DNA sequence is given as TGTGCCAGCAGCCTACTAGATAATTCACCCCTCCACTTT.